This T cell receptor beta chain was obtained from a study of blood T cell repertoires in COVID-19. Study in general: Samples taken during acute and convalescent COVID-19 were collected in the United States, Italy and Spain. Sources were T cells, B-cell-depleted T cells, or PBMCs; the material itself was cDNA or gDNA.

Study processing details: By means of reference gene primer amplification, nucleated cell counts were estimated. Sequencing was performed with immunoSEQ multiplex PCR; in TCRdb, only in-frame clones are kept and a portion is missing. D and trimming come from the DNA, and the V and J calls and clone size come from that table. The sample yields 60,000 to 70,000 clones, roughly 80% seen once. The ends were cut back, 6 bases at V and 6 bases at J, with 5 bases in the middle. Germline CDR1 is SGDLS and CDR2 is YYNGEE. This CDR3 is 10 amino acids long. The chain uses TRBV9 and TRBJ2-3; no clear D. Source material: peripheral blood. This TCR derives from a human donor in a cohort sampled during active COVID-19. CDR3 coding DNA: TGTGCCAGCATGGCCGATACGCAGTATTTT. Translating it yields CASMADTQYF.